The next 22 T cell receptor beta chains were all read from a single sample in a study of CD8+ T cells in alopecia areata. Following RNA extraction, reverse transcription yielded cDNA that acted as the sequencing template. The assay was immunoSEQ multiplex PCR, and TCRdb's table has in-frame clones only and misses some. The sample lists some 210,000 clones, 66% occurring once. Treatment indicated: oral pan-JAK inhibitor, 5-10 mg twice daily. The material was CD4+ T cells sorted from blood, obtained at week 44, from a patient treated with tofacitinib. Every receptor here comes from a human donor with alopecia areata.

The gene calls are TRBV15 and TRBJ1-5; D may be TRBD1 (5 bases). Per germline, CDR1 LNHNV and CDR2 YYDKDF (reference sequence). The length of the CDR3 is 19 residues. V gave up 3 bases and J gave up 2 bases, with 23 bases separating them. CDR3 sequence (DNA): TGTGCCACCAGCAGCGCCCCGGGACGAAAAGTCGGGGGCAATCAGCCCCAGCATTTT. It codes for CATSSAPGRKVGGNQPQHF. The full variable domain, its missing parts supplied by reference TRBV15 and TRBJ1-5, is DAMVIQNPRYQVTQFGKPVTLSCSQTLNHNVMYWYQQKSSQAPKLLFHYYDKDFNNEADTPDNFQSRRPNTSFCFLDIRSPGLGDTAMYLCATSSAPGRKVGGNQPQHFGDGTRLSIL.

This CDR3 reads CSVGTSSYEQYF. Here the CDR3 DNA reads TGCAGCGTCGGGACTAGCTCCTACGAGCAGTACTTC. The rearrangement uses TRBV29-1 and TRBJ2-7; 8 bases are a match to TRBD2. The CDR3 is 12 amino acids. Germline V lookup: CDR1 SQVTM, CDR2 ANQGSEA. Trimming took 6 bases from V and 0 from J; bases not matched to a gene: 1.

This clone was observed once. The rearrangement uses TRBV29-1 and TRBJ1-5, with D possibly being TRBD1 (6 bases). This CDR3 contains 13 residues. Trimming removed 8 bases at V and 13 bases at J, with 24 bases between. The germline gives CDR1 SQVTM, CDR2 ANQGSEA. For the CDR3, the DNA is TGCAGCCATTCAACAGGGACCGGCTTAACACAGCATTTT. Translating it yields CSHSTGTGLTQHF.

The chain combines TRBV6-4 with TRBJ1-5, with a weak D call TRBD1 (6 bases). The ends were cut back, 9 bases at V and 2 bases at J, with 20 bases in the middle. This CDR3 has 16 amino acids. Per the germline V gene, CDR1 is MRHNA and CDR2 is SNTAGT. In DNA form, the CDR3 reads TGTGCCAGGGGGTGGGGGGCCCCGGCCGGCAATCAGCCCCAGCATTTT. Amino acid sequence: CARGWGAPAGNQPQHF.

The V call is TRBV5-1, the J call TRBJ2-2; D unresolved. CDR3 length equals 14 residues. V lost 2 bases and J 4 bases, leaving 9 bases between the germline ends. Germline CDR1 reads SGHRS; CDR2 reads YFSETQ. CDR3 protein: CASSFDHITGELFF. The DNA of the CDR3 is TGCGCCAGCAGCTTTGACCACATCACCGGGGAGCTGTTTTTT.

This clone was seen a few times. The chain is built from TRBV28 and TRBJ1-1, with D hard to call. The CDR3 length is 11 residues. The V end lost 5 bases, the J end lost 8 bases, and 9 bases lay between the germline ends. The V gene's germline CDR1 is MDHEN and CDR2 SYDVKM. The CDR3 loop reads CASSDGREAFF. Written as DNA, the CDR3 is TGTGCCAGCAGTGATGGCAGGGAAGCTTTCTTT. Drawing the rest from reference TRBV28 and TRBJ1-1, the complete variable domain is DVKVTQSSRYLVKRTGEKVFLECVQDMDHENMFWYRQDPGLGLRLIYFSYDVKMKEKGDIPEGYSVSREKKERFSLILESASTNQTSMYLCASSDGREAFFGQGTRLTVV.

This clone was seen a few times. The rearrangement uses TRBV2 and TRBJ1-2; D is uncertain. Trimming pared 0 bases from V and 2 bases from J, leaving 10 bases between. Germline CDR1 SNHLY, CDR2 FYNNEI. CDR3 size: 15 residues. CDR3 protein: CASSEARNKNYGYTF. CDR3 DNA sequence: TGTGCCAGCAGTGAAGCGAGAAACAAGAACTATGGCTACACCTTC.

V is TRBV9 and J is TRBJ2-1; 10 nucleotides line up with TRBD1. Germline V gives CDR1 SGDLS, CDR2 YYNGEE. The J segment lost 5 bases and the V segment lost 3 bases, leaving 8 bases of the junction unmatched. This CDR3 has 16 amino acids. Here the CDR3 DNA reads TGTGCCAGCAGCGGCGAGACAGGGGGCTTAAACAATGAGCAGTTCTTC. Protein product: CASSGETGGLNNEQFF.

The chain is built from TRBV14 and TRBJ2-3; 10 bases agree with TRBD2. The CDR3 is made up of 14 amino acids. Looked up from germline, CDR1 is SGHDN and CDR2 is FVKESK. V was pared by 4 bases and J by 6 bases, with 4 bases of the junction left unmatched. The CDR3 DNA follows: TGTGCCAGCAGCCCCAAGACTAGCGGGGATACGCAGTATTTT. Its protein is CASSPKTSGDTQYF.

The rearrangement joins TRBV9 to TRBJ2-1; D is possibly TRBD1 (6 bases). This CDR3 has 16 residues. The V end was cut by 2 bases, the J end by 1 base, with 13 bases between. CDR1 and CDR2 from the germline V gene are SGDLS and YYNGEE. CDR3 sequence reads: CASSVLQGSSYNEQFF. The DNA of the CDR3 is TGTGCCAGCAGCGTCCTCCAGGGGTCATCCTACAATGAGCAGTTCTTC. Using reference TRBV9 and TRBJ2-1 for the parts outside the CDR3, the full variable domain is DSGVTQTPKHLITATGQRVTLRCSPRSGDLSVYWYQQSLDQGLQFLIQYYNGEERAKGNILERFSAQQFPDLHSELNLSSLELGDSALYFCASSVLQGSSYNEQFFGPGTRLTVL.

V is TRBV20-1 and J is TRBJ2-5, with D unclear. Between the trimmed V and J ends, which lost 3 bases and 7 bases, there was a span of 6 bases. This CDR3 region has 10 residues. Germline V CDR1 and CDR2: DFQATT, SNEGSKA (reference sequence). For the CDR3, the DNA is TGCAGTGCTAGCCGAGGGACCCAGTACTTC. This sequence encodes CSASRGTQYF.

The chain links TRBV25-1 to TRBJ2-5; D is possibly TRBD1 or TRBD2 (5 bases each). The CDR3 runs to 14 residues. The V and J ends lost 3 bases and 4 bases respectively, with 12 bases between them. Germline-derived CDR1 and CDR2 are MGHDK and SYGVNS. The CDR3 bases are TGTGCCAGCAGTGAGACGGGGCCGGGAGAGACCCAGTACTTC. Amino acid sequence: CASSETGPGETQYF.

The CDR3 coding sequence is TGTGCCAGCGGGGGTTTTACAGGGGTTAGCAATCAGCCCCAGCATTTT. This codes for CASGGFTGVSNQPQHF. The rearrangement joins TRBV7-2 to TRBJ1-5; 7 bases are a match to TRBD1. The trim removed 8 bases at V and 0 bases at J, leaving 10 bases unmatched. Germline values: CDR1 SGHTA, CDR2 FQGNSA. The CDR3 runs 16 residues.

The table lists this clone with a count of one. Here the CDR3 reads CASPNRDRDHEQYF. DNA of the CDR3: TGTGCCAGTCCGAACCGGGACAGGGACCACGAGCAGTACTTC. V is TRBV9 and J is TRBJ2-7; 9 bases are shared with TRBD1. V was pared by 8 bases and J by 5 bases, with 11 bases of the junction left unmatched. The germline gives CDR1 SGDLS, CDR2 YYNGEE. The CDR3 loop spans 14 amino acids.

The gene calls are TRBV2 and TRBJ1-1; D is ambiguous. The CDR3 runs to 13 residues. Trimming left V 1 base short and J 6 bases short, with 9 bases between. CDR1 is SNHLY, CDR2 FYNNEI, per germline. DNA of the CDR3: TGTGCCAGCAGTGAAGATAACATGCCTGAAGCTTTCTTT. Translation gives CASSEDNMPEAFF.

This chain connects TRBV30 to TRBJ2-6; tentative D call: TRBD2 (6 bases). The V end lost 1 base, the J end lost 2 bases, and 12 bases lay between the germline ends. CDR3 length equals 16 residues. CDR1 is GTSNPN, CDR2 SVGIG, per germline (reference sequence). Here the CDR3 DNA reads TGTGCCTGGAGTGCGCAGGGAGGTACTGGGGCCAACGTCCTGACTTTC. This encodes CAWSAQGGTGANVLTF.

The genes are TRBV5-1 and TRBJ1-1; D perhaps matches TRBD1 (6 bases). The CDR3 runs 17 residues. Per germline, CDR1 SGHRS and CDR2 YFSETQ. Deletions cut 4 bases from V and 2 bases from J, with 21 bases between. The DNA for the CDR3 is TGCGCCAGCAGCCAGAGGCCCCGAGAGGGGACAAACACTGAAGCTTTCTTT. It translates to CASSQRPREGTNTEAFF.

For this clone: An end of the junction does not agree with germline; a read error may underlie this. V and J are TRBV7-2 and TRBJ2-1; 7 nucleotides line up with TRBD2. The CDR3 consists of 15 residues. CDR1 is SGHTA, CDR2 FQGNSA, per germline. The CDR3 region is CASSRVSGSYYEQFF. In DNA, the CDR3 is TGTGCCAGCAGCCGGGTTAGCGGGTCCTACTATGAGCAGTTCTTC.

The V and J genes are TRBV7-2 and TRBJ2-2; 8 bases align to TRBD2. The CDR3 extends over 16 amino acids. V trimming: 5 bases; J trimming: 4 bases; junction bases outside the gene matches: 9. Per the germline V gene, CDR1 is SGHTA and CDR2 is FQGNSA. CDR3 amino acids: CASSEAGLVSTGELFF. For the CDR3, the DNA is TGTGCCAGCAGCGAGGCGGGACTAGTCTCCACCGGGGAGCTGTTTTTT.

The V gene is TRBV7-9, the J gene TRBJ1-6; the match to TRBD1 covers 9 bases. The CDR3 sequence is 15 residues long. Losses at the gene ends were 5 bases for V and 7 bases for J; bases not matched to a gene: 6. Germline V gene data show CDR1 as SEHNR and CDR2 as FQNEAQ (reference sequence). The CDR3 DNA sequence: TGTGCCAGCAGCCCCGGACAGGGGATGAATTCACCCCTCCACTTT. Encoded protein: CASSPGQGMNSPLHF. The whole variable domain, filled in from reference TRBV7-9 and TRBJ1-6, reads DTGVSQNPRHKITKRGQNVTFRCDPISEHNRLYWYRQTLGQGPEFLTYFQNEAQLEKSRLLSDRFSAERPKGSFSTLEIQRTEQGDSAMYLCASSPGQGMNSPLHFGNGTRLTVT.

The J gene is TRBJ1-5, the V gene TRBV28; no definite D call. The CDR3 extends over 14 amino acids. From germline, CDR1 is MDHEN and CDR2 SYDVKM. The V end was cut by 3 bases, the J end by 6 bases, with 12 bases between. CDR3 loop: CASSFEGMRQPQHF. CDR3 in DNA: TGTGCCAGCAGTTTCGAAGGGATGCGTCAGCCCCAGCATTTT.

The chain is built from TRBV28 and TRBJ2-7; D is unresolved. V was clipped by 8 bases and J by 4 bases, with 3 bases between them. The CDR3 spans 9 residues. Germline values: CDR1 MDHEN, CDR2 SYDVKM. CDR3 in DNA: TGTGCCAGCGGATACGAGCAGTACTTC. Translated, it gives CASGYEQYF.